The 26 T cell receptor beta chains below all came from one sample that was sequenced in a study of CD8 T cells in ankylosing spondylitis. The study, taken as a whole, reports: It appeared that ankylosing spondylitis blood was characterized by a TCR beta motif of about 8 highly homologous variants.

These receptors' antigens are unknown. TCRdb analysed the 5' RACE reads with MiXCR anew, one entry per CDR3 protein. The repertoire holds more than 400,000 distinct CDR3 sequences, with less than 6% as singletons. The sample was blood, either unsorted or a sorted T cell fraction (not recorded which). The receptors here all came from a male donor with ankylosing spondylitis.

This clonotype was seen at least ten times. The chain recombines TRBV12-3 or TRBV12-4 with TRBJ1-2; D not resolved. The CDR3 extends over 13 amino acids. V lost 3 bases, J lost 8 bases, and 13 bases lay in between. The CDR3 nucleotides are TGTGCCAGCAGTTTCTGGGGAGGTCAGGGCTACACCTTC. Its protein is CASSFWGGQGYTF.

This clonotype was recorded at least ten times. The chain uses TRBV10-3 and TRBJ1-5; D uncertain. V was clipped by 3 bases and J by 4 bases, with 7 bases between them. The CDR3 sequence is 13 residues long. The V gene's germline CDR1 is ENHRY and CDR2 SYGVKD. The CDR3 DNA is TGTGCCATCAGTGACAATGGTAATCAGCCCCAGCATTTT. Its translation is CAISDNGNQPQHF.

There are many counts of this clonotype. This chain links TRBV27 with TRBJ1-2, with a possible D match to TRBD1 (6 bases). Trimming took 3 bases from V and 8 from J, leaving 13 bases between them. The CDR3 is 13 residues long. Germline V CDR1 and CDR2: MNHEY, SMNVEV (reference sequence). The CDR3 spells CASSFRGGEGYTF. The CDR3 bases are TGTGCCAGCAGTTTCCGAGGGGGGGAAGGCTACACCTTC.

This chain links TRBV7-2 with TRBJ2-2; no definite D call. V lost 5 bases, J lost 14 bases, and 12 bases lay in between. CDR3 length: 11 amino acids. Germline V CDR1 and CDR2: SGHTA, FQGNSA. This chain's CDR3 is CASSPPAELFF. The CDR3 coding sequence is TGTGCCAGCAGCCCCCCGGCAGAACTGTTTTTT.

This clonotype was detected many times. V gene TRBV5-1 combines with J gene TRBJ2-2, with no clear D. In germline, CDR1 is SGHRS, CDR2 YFSETQ. Trimming cost V 2 bases and J 0 bases, with 8 bases left between them. The CDR3 covers 15 residues. The CDR3 DNA reads as TGCGCCAGCAGCTTTGTGGGGTCGAACACCGGGGAGCTGTTTTTT. It yields the protein CASSFVGSNTGELFF.

This clonotype was observed at least ten times. The chain combines TRBV15 with TRBJ2-4; either TRBD1 or TRBD2 may fit D (6 bases each). CDR3 length: 15 residues. The germline V and J ends were trimmed by 2 bases and 8 bases, with 16 bases remaining between them. Germline loops: CDR1 LNHNV, CDR2 YYDKDF (reference sequence). The CDR3 sequence is CATSRLTGGQHIQYF. In DNA, the CDR3 is TGTGCCACCAGCAGACTTACCGGGGGACAACACATTCAGTACTTC.

The chain recombines TRBV28 with TRBJ2-4, with 12 bases lining up with TRBD2. The J segment lost 9 bases and the V segment lost 6 bases, leaving 9 bases of the junction unmatched. The CDR3 has 15 amino acids. The germline V gene encodes CDR1 MDHEN and CDR2 SYDVKM. The CDR3 DNA follows: TGTGCCAGCAGGCCCGGACTAGCGGGACAGGGCATTCAGTACTTC. Protein: CASRPGLAGQGIQYF.

This clonotype occurred many times. CDR3 sequence: CASSQSDRDTGELFF. CDR3 DNA: TGTGCCAGCAGCCAATCGGACAGGGACACCGGGGAGCTGTTTTTT. The chain uses TRBV5-5 and TRBJ2-2; 8 positions agree with TRBD1. The CDR3 extends over 15 amino acids. Germline loops: CDR1 SGHKS, CDR2 YYEKEE (reference sequence). V gave up 4 bases and J gave up 3 bases; unmatched junction bases: 5.

V gene TRBV7-8 combines with J gene TRBJ2-3; D gene uncertain. V was shortened by 6 bases and J by 1 base, with 8 bases between the two germline ends. The CDR3 covers 13 residues. Germline V gene lookup returns CDR1 SGHVS and CDR2 FQNEAQ. CDR3 loop: CASRWAGTDTQYF. The DNA of the CDR3 is TGTGCCAGCAGGTGGGCGGGCACAGATACGCAGTATTTT.

The chain links TRBV11-2 to TRBJ1-1; D gene ambiguous. The CDR3 contains 13 residues. Trimming removed 3 bases from V and 4 bases from J, with 9 bases in between. The V gene's germline CDR1 is SGHAT and CDR2 FQNNGV. As DNA, the CDR3 is TGTGCCAGCAGCTTTATGTTGGGCACTGAAGCTTTCTTT. Its translation is CASSFMLGTEAFF.

This clonotype was observed many times. The chain has TRBV20-1 and TRBJ2-1; 15 nucleotides line up with TRBD2. The CDR3 has 19 residues. Per the germline V gene, CDR1 is DFQATT and CDR2 is SNEGSKA (reference sequence). The V and J ends lost 2 bases and 0 bases, in that order; junction bases with no gene match: 8. The CDR3 DNA reads as TGCAGTGCTAGACCCGTTGGACTAGCGGGAGGGCGCTCCTACAATGAGCAGTTCTTC. Translation gives CSARPVGLAGGRSYNEQFF.

A word on this clonotype: It may be a read error: a sequence one base away is much more abundant. This chain connects TRBV29-1 to TRBJ1-2; 8 bases line up with TRBD1. From germline, CDR1 is SQVTM and CDR2 ANQGSEA. CDR3 size: 14 residues. The CDR3 loop reads CSVEPRGHSYSYTF. The CDR3 DNA is TGCAGCGTTGAACCCAGGGGGCATAGCTATAGCTACACCTTC.

This clonotype was picked up many times. V and J are TRBV7-2 and TRBJ1-1; 9 bases fit TRBD1. V trimming: 1 base; J trimming: 4 bases; junction bases outside the gene matches: 4. The germline V gene has CDR1 SGHTA and CDR2 FQGNSA. The CDR3 has 15 amino acids. Here the CDR3 DNA reads TGTGCCAGCAGCTTAGGGACAGGGGCCGGCACTGAAGCTTTCTTT. Protein product: CASSLGTGAGTEAFF.

This clonotype was seen many times. The gene calls are TRBV5-1 and TRBJ2-2, with 9 positions matching TRBD1. Looked up from germline, CDR1 is SGHRS and CDR2 is YFSETQ. The CDR3 extends over 16 amino acids. Losses at the gene ends were 4 bases for V and 4 bases for J; bases not matched to a gene: 8. Here the CDR3 reads CASSAGGTGITGELFF. In DNA form, the CDR3 reads TGCGCCAGCAGCGCTGGTGGGACAGGGATCACCGGGGAGCTGTTTTTT.

Many counts were recorded for this clonotype. J is TRBJ1-1 and V is TRBV5-1; D is undetermined. Germline CDR1 SGHRS, CDR2 YFSETQ. The CDR3 is 14 amino acids. Trimming took 4 bases from V and 4 from J, leaving 14 bases between them. CDR3 region: CASSNHTGVTEAFF. The CDR3 region has the DNA TGCGCCAGCAGCAATCACACCGGGGTCACTGAAGCTTTCTTT.

This clonotype was detected ten times or more. The rearrangement links TRBV20-1 to TRBJ2-1, with a tentative D call TRBD2 (6 bases). Germline V gives CDR1 DFQATT, CDR2 SNEGSKA (reference sequence). CDR3 length equals 15 residues. Between the trimmed V and J ends, which lost 0 bases and 2 bases, there was a span of 11 bases. CDR3 in amino acids: CSARDAASAYNEQFF. In DNA, the CDR3 is TGCAGTGCTAGAGATGCGGCTAGCGCCTACAATGAGCAGTTCTTC.

This chain uses TRBV20-1 with TRBJ1-1, with D hard to call. Germline V CDR1 and CDR2: DFQATT, SNEGSKA (reference sequence). The germline V and J ends were trimmed by 5 bases and 1 base, with 14 bases remaining between them. The CDR3 contains 14 residues. CDR3 DNA sequence: TGCAGTGCTCTTCCTCCGACTGCGAACACTGAAGCTTTCTTT. Protein product: CSALPPTANTEAFF.

This clonotype was detected a few times. V is TRBV7-2 and J is TRBJ2-1; D is undetermined. The CDR3 covers 13 residues. CDR1 and CDR2 (germline): SGHTA, FQGNSA. V was cut by 2 bases and J by 12 bases, with 14 bases left in between. The chain's CDR3 is CASSLRLASGQFF. The CDR3 coding sequence is TGTGCCAGCAGCTTAAGGCTTGCATCGGGGCAGTTCTTC.

This clonotype came up many times. This chain uses TRBV29-1 with TRBJ1-1; tentatively, D is TRBD1 (5 bases). With 5 bases removed from V and 4 bases from J, the gap between germline ends came to 14 bases. Germline assignment: CDR1 SQVTM and CDR2 ANQGSEA. This CDR3 is built from 13 residues. This CDR3 is CSVLNFGGTEAFF. The CDR3 DNA is TGCAGCGTTCTTAATTTTGGGGGCACTGAAGCTTTCTTT.

This chain uses TRBV15 with TRBJ2-7, with D possibly being TRBD2 (5 bases). Looked up from germline, CDR1 is LNHNV and CDR2 is YYDKDF (reference sequence). The CDR3 runs 14 residues. The ends were cut back, 3 bases at V and 2 bases at J, with 11 bases in the middle. The CDR3 coding sequence is TGTGCCACCAGCAGTTACGGCGGGCCCTACGAGCAGTACTTC. Amino acids: CATSSYGGPYEQYF. Variable domain in full (rest from reference TRBV15 and TRBJ2-7): DAMVIQNPRYQVTQFGKPVTLSCSQTLNHNVMYWYQQKSSQAPKLLFHYYDKDFNNEADTPDNFQSRRPNTSFCFLDIRSPGLGDTAMYLCATSSYGGPYEQYFGPGTRLTVT.

There are many counts of this clonotype. The chain couples TRBV12-3 or TRBV12-4 to TRBJ1-3; unclear D gene. V was shortened by 7 bases and J by 4 bases, with 8 bases between the two germline ends. The CDR3 has 12 residues. The CDR3 spells CASTVAGNTIYF. In nucleotides, the CDR3 is TGTGCCAGCACCGTTGCAGGAAACACCATATATTTT.

This clonotype appeared many times. V gene TRBV5-1 combines with J gene TRBJ2-5, with TRBD2 identical over 7 bases. The CDR3 covers 14 residues. The V gene's germline CDR1 is SGHRS and CDR2 YFSETQ. Trimming at V came to 2 bases and at J to 5 bases, leaving 6 bases not matched to a gene. The chain's CDR3 is CASSFLGGLETQYF. In DNA form, the CDR3 reads TGCGCCAGCAGCTTTTTGGGGGGGTTGGAGACCCAGTACTTC.

This clonotype has at least ten counts. CDR3 nucleotide sequence: TGCAGTGCTTTACAGGGCCCCTATGAGCAGTTCTTC. Translated, it gives CSALQGPYEQFF. The gene calls are TRBV20-1 and TRBJ2-1; D possibly corresponds to TRBD1 (6 bases). The CDR3 contains 12 residues. Germline V gives CDR1 DFQATT, CDR2 SNEGSKA (reference sequence). V was cut by 5 bases and J by 8 bases, with 13 bases left in between.

In this sample, this clonotype turned up many times. The CDR3 is CSVLRGRWETQYF. The CDR3 bases are TGCAGCGTTCTCAGGGGGCGCTGGGAGACCCAGTACTTC. The V gene is TRBV29-1, the J gene TRBJ2-5; 8 nucleotides match TRBD1. The CDR3 is made up of 13 amino acids. CDR1 and CDR2 from the germline V gene are SQVTM and ANQGSEA. J was trimmed by 5 bases and V by 5 bases; bases with no gene match: 7.

This clonotype was seen ten or more times. The J gene is TRBJ2-7, the V gene TRBV7-6; 12 bases fit TRBD2. CDR1 and CDR2 from the germline V gene are SGHVS and FNYEAQ. The CDR3 extends over 18 amino acids. V shed 1 base and J 7 bases; nucleotides not matched to a gene: 14. For the CDR3, the DNA is TGTGCCAGCAGCTTAGGAGGGACTAGCGGGTATACCGTACGGGAGCAGTACTTC. Its protein is CASSLGGTSGYTVREQYF. Supplemented by reference TRBV7-6 and TRBJ2-7, the full variable domain reads GAGVSQSPRYKVTKRGQDVALRCDPISGHVSLYWYRQALGQGPEFLTYFNYEAQQDKSGLPNDRFSAERPEGSISTLTIQRTEQRDSAMYRCASSLGGTSGYTVREQYFGPGTRLTVT.

This clonotype was found many times. The chain links TRBV29-1 to TRBJ2-2, with TRBD1 identical over 7 bases. The CDR3 contains 14 residues. Losses at the gene ends were 6 bases for V and 6 bases for J; bases not matched to a gene: 10. Germline V gene data show CDR1 as SQVTM and CDR2 as ANQGSEA. The DNA for the CDR3 is TGCAGCGTCACCCCCAGGGACAGACCCGGGGAGCTGTTTTTT. Protein product: CSVTPRDRPGELFF.